The 4 T cell receptor beta chains in this list originate from one sample, sequenced in a study of cytomegalovirus exposure and HLA in healthy donors. TCRdb's table, derived via immunoSEQ multiplex PCR, lists solely in-frame clones and lacks some. The sample has 150,000 to 200,000 clones, about 80% seen once. The sequenced sample consisted of PBMCs. The receptors derive from a man aged 18 to 30 in good health and CMV-seropositive.

The genes are TRBV30 and TRBJ1-5; D is uncertain. The germline V gene encodes CDR1 GTSNPN and CDR2 SVGIG (reference sequence). V was cut by 2 bases and J by 5 bases, with 13 bases left in between. The CDR3 covers 14 residues. CDR3: CAWSNFGLDQPQHF. The CDR3 region has the DNA TGTGCCTGGAGTAACTTCGGGTTAGATCAGCCCCAGCATTTT.

This rearrangement joins TRBV5-1 to TRBJ2-7; the match to TRBD2 covers 8 bases. Germline V gives CDR1 SGHRS, CDR2 YFSETQ. The CDR3 covers 16 residues. The trim removed 5 bases at V and 2 bases at J, leaving 12 bases unmatched. CDR3 sequence: CASRWEGSGVPYEQYF. CDR3 sequence (DNA): TGCGCCAGCAGATGGGAAGGTAGCGGGGTCCCCTACGAGCAGTACTTC. The full variable domain, rest sourced from reference TRBV5-1 and TRBJ2-7, is KAGVTQTPRYLIKTRGQQVTLSCSPISGHRSVSWYQQTPGQGLQFLFEYFSETQRNKGNFPGRFSGRQFSNSRSEMNVSTLELGDSALYLCASRWEGSGVPYEQYFGPGTRLTVT.

The chain has TRBV18 and TRBJ1-3, with no clear D. CDR3 size: 15 residues. The germline CDR1 and CDR2 sequences are KGHSH and LQKENI. The germline V and J ends were trimmed by 6 bases and 0 bases, with 12 bases remaining between them. The CDR3 DNA follows: TGTGCCAGCTCTGAGGTCCCGGTCTCTGGAAACACCATATATTTT. Its protein is CASSEVPVSGNTIYF.

The chain joins TRBV30 to TRBJ1-1, with 10 positions matching TRBD1. The CDR3 runs to 15 residues. Germline-derived CDR1 and CDR2 are GTSNPN and SVGIG (reference sequence). The trim removed 3 bases at V and 1 base at J, leaving 5 bases unmatched. CDR3 coding DNA: TGTGCCTGGAGCTCGACAGGGGGCGAGAACACTGAAGCTTTCTTT. Amino acid sequence: CAWSSTGGENTEAFF.